Below, 31 T cell receptor beta chains from the same sample are listed, as sequenced in a study of graft-versus-host responses after intestinal transplantation (dated by TCRdb to about 2021). Library creation used the immunoSEQ multiplex PCR assay. TCRdb holds this immuneACCESS table with in-frame rearrangements only. Some clones are missing; in checked studies, unresolved V genes explain under half, and the rest has no known cause. The sample yields approximately 92,000 clones; about 93% were counted once. The ten largest clones capture 6% of the sample. Reading the label with the study, this specimen's time point is: cells obtained before transplantation from donor or recipient. Antigen specificity for these receptors is unknown. Sample: unstimulated CD8+ T cells sorted from spleen or lymph node cells, taken before intestinal transplant. The receptors originated from a human donor who received an intestinal transplant.

The chain uses TRBV9 and TRBJ2-3, with D maybe TRBD1 (6 bases). The germline V gene has CDR1 SGDLS and CDR2 YYNGEE. This CDR3 is built from 15 residues. The germline V and J ends were trimmed by 4 bases and 3 bases, with 15 bases remaining between them. The CDR3 loop reads CASSHGTLTTDTQYF. The CDR3, as DNA: TGTGCCAGCAGCCACGGGACACTTACAACAGATACGCAGTATTTT.

This clone appeared a single time. The CDR3 DNA sequence: TGTGCCAGCAGTTTGGCGGGAACCTCCTACGAGCAGTACTTC. Translated, it gives CASSLAGTSYEQYF. V gene TRBV27 combines with J gene TRBJ2-7; possibly TRBD2 for D (6 bases). Germline CDR1 reads MNHEY; CDR2 reads SMNVEV (reference sequence). Trimming stripped 3 bases from V and 0 bases from J, with 9 bases between. The CDR3 covers 14 residues.

This sequence joins TRBV10-3 and TRBJ2-3, with TRBD2 identical over 13 bases. There are 16 residues in the CDR3. The V gene end was trimmed by 3 bases and the J gene end by 6 bases; junction bases not matched to a gene: 6. Germline loops: CDR1 ENHRY, CDR2 SYGVKD. The CDR3: CAISDGLAGVEDTQYF. The CDR3 DNA reads TGTGCCATCAGTGACGGACTAGCGGGAGTTGAGGATACGCAGTATTTT.

This chain links TRBV6-1 with TRBJ2-7; no firm D call. CDR1 and CDR2 (germline): MNHNS, SASEGT. CDR3 length: 14 amino acids. Trimming took off 4 bases at V and 3 bases at J, with 13 bases between the two ends. Here the CDR3 DNA reads TGTGCCAGCAGTGCTCGGGTTTACGACTACGAGCAGTACTTC. Its protein product is CASSARVYDYEQYF.

The chain is built from TRBV13 and TRBJ2-3; weak D call: TRBD2 (5 bases). Germline CDR1 reads PRHDT; CDR2 reads FYEKMQ (reference sequence). V was trimmed by 5 bases and J by 6 bases, leaving 9 bases between them. This CDR3 spans 12 amino acids. CDR3 region: CASSDRGDTQYF. In DNA form, the CDR3 reads TGTGCCAGCAGCGATAGAGGGGATACGCAGTATTTT.

The chain employs TRBV4-1 and TRBJ2-3; D ambiguous. CDR1 and CDR2 (germline): MGHRA, YSYEKL. The CDR3 consists of 12 residues. V shed 0 bases and J shed 2 bases, with 0 bases lying between them. CDR3 sequence: CASSQDTDTQYF. The CDR3 nucleotides read TGCGCCAGCAGCCAAGACACAGATACGCAGTATTTT.

This clone was detected once. The genes are TRBV5-6 and TRBJ2-7, with 11 bases identical to TRBD2. Germline V lookup: CDR1 SGHDT, CDR2 YYEEEE. CDR3 length: 15 amino acids. Germline trimming cut 4 bases from V and 5 bases from J; bases unmatched to any gene: 8. Here the CDR3 DNA reads TGTGCCAGCAGCCCTACTAGCGGGAGCGTCCACGAGCAGTACTTC. This gives the protein CASSPTSGSVHEQYF.

V gene TRBV4-1 combines with J gene TRBJ2-1; D is perhaps TRBD2 (6 bases). CDR1 is MGHRA and CDR2 is YSYEKL in the germline V gene. The V gene lost 0 bases and the J gene lost 5 bases, with 11 bases spanning the gap. This CDR3 has 15 residues. CDR3 sequence: CASSQDRERDNEQFF. The CDR3 DNA follows: TGCGCCAGCAGCCAAGACCGGGAGAGGGACAATGAGCAGTTCTTC.

A single count supports this clone. The chain joins TRBV28 to TRBJ2-3, with D perhaps assigned TRBD1 or TRBD2 (6 bases each). Between the trimmed V and J ends, which lost 10 bases and 1 base, there was a span of 15 bases. The CDR3 runs 14 residues. The germline V gene has CDR1 MDHEN and CDR2 SYDVKM. The CDR3 reads CATEVGGGTDTQYF. CDR3 sequence (DNA): TGTGCCACCGAGGTGGGGGGCGGCACAGATACGCAGTATTTT.

The V and J genes are TRBV15 and TRBJ2-2, with D tentatively TRBD1 (6 bases). The CDR3 runs to 15 residues. V dropped 1 base and J dropped 4 bases, with 10 bases sitting between them. Germline CDR1 is LNHNV and CDR2 is YYDKDF (reference sequence). In DNA, the CDR3 is TGTGCCACCAGCAGAGCTGTCAGGGGCACCGGGGAGCTGTTTTTT. Its protein is CATSRAVRGTGELFF.

This chain connects TRBV4-1 to TRBJ2-1; D unresolved. Germline lookup yields CDR1 MGHRA and CDR2 YSYEKL. V lost 2 bases to trimming and J lost 7 bases, with 6 bases between them. This CDR3 has 12 residues. The CDR3 protein is CASSQNSNEQFF. CDR3 bases: TGCGCCAGCAGCCAAAACTCGAATGAGCAGTTCTTC.

This clone was counted between two and nine times. The genes are TRBV6-5 and TRBJ1-2; D not certain. This CDR3 region has 13 residues. Germline V gives CDR1 MNHEY, CDR2 SVGAGI. V was clipped by 2 bases and J by 1 base, with 5 bases between them. The DNA of the CDR3 is TGTGCCAGCAGTTACCGGGATAACTATGGCTACACCTTC. Its protein product is CASSYRDNYGYTF.

This sequence joins TRBV6-1 and TRBJ2-5; TRBD1 aligns across 7 bases. V dropped 7 bases and J dropped 5; count of bases not matched to a gene: 13. The germline CDR1 and CDR2 sequences are MNHNS and SASEGT. This CDR3 comprises 15 residues. CDR3 loop: CASIPPTGFWETQYF. DNA for the CDR3: TGTGCCAGCATTCCCCCGACAGGGTTTTGGGAGACCCAGTACTTC.

The V and J genes are TRBV6-5 and TRBJ1-1, with D unclear. CDR1 and CDR2 (germline): MNHEY, SVGAGI. The ends were cut back, 6 bases at V and 1 base at J, with 15 bases in the middle. The CDR3 runs 15 residues. CDR3 nucleotide sequence: TGTGCCAGCAGGTGGAAGATCGACGGGAACACTGAAGCTTTCTTT. It translates to CASRWKIDGNTEAFF.

V usage is TRBV18 and J usage is TRBJ2-5; D remains ambiguous. V lost 0 bases to trimming and J lost 1 base, with 6 bases between them. Germline loops: CDR1 KGHSH, CDR2 LQKENI. The CDR3 sequence is 14 residues long. This chain's CDR3 is CASSPPPTQETQYF. The CDR3 bases are TGTGCCAGCTCACCACCCCCAACCCAAGAGACCCAGTACTTC. Looking up the rest from reference TRBV18 and TRBJ2-5 gives the full variable domain: NAGVMQNPRHLVRRRGQEARLRCSPMKGHSHVYWYRQLPEEGLKFMVYLQKENIIDESGMPKERFSAEFPKEGPSILRIQQVVRGDSAAYFCASSPPPTQETQYFGPGTRLLVL.

The V call is TRBV2, the J call TRBJ1-5; D gene unclear. Trimming took 8 bases from V and 0 from J, leaving 14 bases between them. Per the germline V gene, CDR1 is SNHLY and CDR2 is FYNNEI. This CDR3 comprises 15 residues. The CDR3 DNA follows: TGTGCCAGCGGTGTTTTGGGGTTTAGCAATCAGCCCCAGCATTTT. The encoded protein is CASGVLGFSNQPQHF.

The chain employs TRBV12-5 and TRBJ2-5, with a weak D call TRBD2 (6 bases). The V and J ends lost 1 base and 11 bases respectively, with 14 bases between them. The CDR3 is 13 amino acids. Germline V gene data show CDR1 as LGHNT and CDR2 as FRNRAP. CDR3 sequence reads: CASGLATGVEQYF. CDR3 bases: TGTGCTAGTGGTTTGGCCACGGGAGTTGAGCAGTACTTC. The whole variable domain, filled in from reference TRBV12-5 and TRBJ2-5, reads DARVTQTPRHKVTEMGQEVTMRCQPILGHNTVFWYRQTMMQGLELLAYFRNRAPLDDSGMPKDRFSAEMPDATLATLKIQPSEPRDSAVYFCASGLATGVEQYFGPGTRLLVL.

The chain combines TRBV18 with TRBJ2-3, with 7 bases fitting TRBD2. Germline assignment: CDR1 KGHSH and CDR2 LQKENI. The CDR3 spans 15 residues. J gave up 4 bases and V 6 bases, and 10 bases lay outside the gene matches. CDR3 in amino acids: CASSLLGRDSDTQYF. DNA of the CDR3: TGTGCCAGCTCGCTACTAGGGAGGGACTCAGATACGCAGTATTTT.

The rearrangement uses TRBV5-6 and TRBJ1-6; TRBD1 agrees at 7 bases. Germline values: CDR1 SGHDT, CDR2 YYEEEE. CDR3 length equals 16 residues. V was clipped by 3 bases and J by 7 bases; unmatched bases: 10. The CDR3, as DNA: TGTGCCAGCAGCTCGGAATCCGGGACAGTGAATTCACCCCTCCACTTT. Encoded protein: CASSSESGTVNSPLHF.

This chain connects TRBV15 to TRBJ1-5, with 7 bases aligning to TRBD1. This CDR3 is built from 15 residues. Germline V gene lookup returns CDR1 LNHNV and CDR2 YYDKDF (reference sequence). Trimming removed 5 bases from V and 6 bases from J; junction bases left unmatched: 10. The CDR3 region has the DNA TGTGCCACCAGCGAAAAAGGGACAGTAGGTCAGCCCCAGCATTTT. Protein: CATSEKGTVGQPQHF.

The rearrangement joins TRBV6-1 to TRBJ2-1; a possible D gene is TRBD2 (6 bases). The germline CDR1 and CDR2 sequences are MNHNS and SASEGT. CDR3 size: 14 residues. The V end was cut by 7 bases, the J end by 2 bases, with 12 bases between. The CDR3 here is CASKVIAAYNEQFF. The CDR3 nucleotides read TGTGCCAGCAAGGTAATAGCGGCCTACAATGAGCAGTTCTTC.

V gene TRBV25-1 combines with J gene TRBJ2-5; 9 positions match TRBD1. After removal of 5 bases from V and 5 bases from J, the junction contained 6 bases not matched to a gene. This CDR3 has 14 residues. Looked up from germline, CDR1 is MGHDK and CDR2 is SYGVNS. The CDR3 nucleotides read TGTGCCAGCAGTTTACAGGGGGCGGGGGAGACCCAGTACTTC. Protein: CASSLQGAGETQYF.

This rearrangement joins TRBV15 to TRBJ1-2; D call uncertain. The length of the CDR3 is 14 residues. Trimming stripped 4 bases from V and 2 bases from J, with 11 bases between. Germline V gene lookup returns CDR1 LNHNV and CDR2 YYDKDF (reference sequence). CDR3 region: CATSTTGRNYGYTF. In nucleotides, the CDR3 is TGTGCCACCAGCACGACCGGAAGGAACTATGGCTACACCTTC.

The chain joins TRBV5-1 to TRBJ2-5; D is possibly TRBD1 (7 bases). There are 14 residues in the CDR3. The ends were cut back, 4 bases at V and 3 bases at J, with 13 bases in the middle. Germline-derived CDR1 and CDR2 are SGHRS and YFSETQ. The CDR3, as DNA: TGCGCCAGCAGCACCCAGGGGGGAGAAGAGACCCAGTACTTC. This gives the protein CASSTQGGEETQYF.

The CDR3 DNA sequence: TGCGCCAGCAGTAAGGACAGGAACCAAGAGACCCAGTACTTC. This encodes CASSKDRNQETQYF. The chain recombines TRBV10-1 with TRBJ2-5; 7 bases fit TRBD1. The CDR3 is 14 residues long. Germline V gene lookup returns CDR1 WNHNN and CDR2 SYGVQD (reference sequence). The V gene end was trimmed by 5 bases and the J gene end by 0 bases; junction bases not matched to a gene: 3.

A remark on this clone: Additional DNA sequences in this sample encode the identical CDR3. V is TRBV13 and J is TRBJ2-7, with 10 bases lining up with TRBD1. CDR3 length: 15 residues. With V trimmed by 4 bases and J by 5 bases, 8 bases remained unmatched. From germline, CDR1 is PRHDT and CDR2 FYEKMQ (reference sequence). The chain's CDR3 is CASSSRDRGIHEQYF. The DNA of the CDR3 is TGTGCCAGCAGCTCCCGGGACAGGGGTATTCACGAGCAGTACTTC.

The chain carries TRBV27 and TRBJ2-7; D not certain. The CDR3 is 13 amino acids. Per the germline V gene, CDR1 is MNHEY and CDR2 is SMNVEV (reference sequence). V shed 5 bases and J shed 3 bases, with 11 bases lying between them. The CDR3 DNA sequence: TGTGCCAGCAGTCCCGGTATCTTCTACGAGCAGTACTTC. It specifies CASSPGIFYEQYF.

The chain is built from TRBV29-1 and TRBJ1-3, with a possible D match to TRBD1 (5 bases). The germline CDR1 and CDR2 sequences are SQVTM and ANQGSEA. The ends were cut back, 4 bases at V and 0 bases at J, with 10 bases in the middle. CDR3 length equals 14 residues. CDR3 protein: CSVGGGTSGNTIYF. In DNA, the CDR3 is TGCAGCGTTGGGGGGGGGACCTCTGGAAACACCATATATTTT.

For the CDR3, the DNA is TGTGCCACCAGCAGTCTACTAGCCACAGCAACAGATACGCAGTATTTT. This gives the protein CATSSLLATATDTQYF. The V gene is TRBV15, the J gene TRBJ2-3, with D possibly TRBD2 on 6 matching bases. V was clipped by 3 bases and J by 3 bases, with 16 bases between them. Germline V gene data show CDR1 as LNHNV and CDR2 as YYDKDF (reference sequence). The CDR3 is 16 amino acids.

The V call is TRBV2, the J call TRBJ2-2, with D perhaps matching TRBD2 (5 bases). CDR1 and CDR2 (germline): SNHLY, FYNNEI. This CDR3 comprises 13 residues. V was clipped by 10 bases and J by 1 base, with 10 bases between them. CDR3 DNA: TGTGCCAACCTAGGACTGAACACCGGGGAGCTGTTTTTT. This codes for CANLGLNTGELFF. Variable domain in full (rest from reference TRBV2 and TRBJ2-2): EPEVTQTPSHQVTQMGQEVILRCVPISNHLYFYWYRQILGQKVEFLVSFYNNEISEKSEIFDDQFSVERPDGSNFTLKIRSTKLEDSAMYFCANLGLNTGELFFGEGSRLTVL.

CDR3 in amino acids: CASSEVTTSYEQYF. The DNA of the CDR3 is TGCGCCAGCAGTGAAGTCACGACTTCCTACGAGCAGTACTTC. The J gene is TRBJ2-7, the V gene TRBV10-2; no firm D call. Germline CDR1 WSHSY, CDR2 SAAADI. V dropped 3 bases and J dropped 1 base, with 10 bases sitting between them. CDR3 size: 14 residues.